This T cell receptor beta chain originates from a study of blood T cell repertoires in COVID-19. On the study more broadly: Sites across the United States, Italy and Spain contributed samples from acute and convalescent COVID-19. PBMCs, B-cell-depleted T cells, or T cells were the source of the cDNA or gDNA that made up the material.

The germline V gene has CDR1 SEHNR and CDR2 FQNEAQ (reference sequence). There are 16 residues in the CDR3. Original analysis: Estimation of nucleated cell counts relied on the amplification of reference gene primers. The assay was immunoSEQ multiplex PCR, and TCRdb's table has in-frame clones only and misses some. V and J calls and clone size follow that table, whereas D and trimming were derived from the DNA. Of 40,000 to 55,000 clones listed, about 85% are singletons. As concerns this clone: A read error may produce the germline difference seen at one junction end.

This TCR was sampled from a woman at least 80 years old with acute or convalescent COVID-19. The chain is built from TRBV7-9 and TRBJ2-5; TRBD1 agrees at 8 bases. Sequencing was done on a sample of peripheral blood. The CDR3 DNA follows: TGTGCCAGCAGCCTAGCATCCGGGACAGGAGGAGAGACCCAGTACTTC. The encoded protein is CASSLASGTGGETQYF.